These 15 T cell receptor beta chains came from one sample sequenced in a study of blood T cells in healthy people across ages. Together with a sample-barcoded 5' primer, a J-beta primer mix was included in a second PCR lasting roughly 6 to 12 cycles. MiXCR, run by TCRdb on the 5' RACE reads, gives a single entry per CDR3 protein. The sample lists a few hundred thousand distinct CDR3 sequences, 45% to 60% seen once, with 45% to 55% in the top ten. The sample was blood. The origin of the receptors is a man in his sixties in good health.

At least ten counts were recorded for this clonotype. The chain has TRBV12-3 or TRBV12-4 and TRBJ2-5; D tentatively reads TRBD1 or TRBD2 (5 bases each). The CDR3 loop spans 13 amino acids. Deletions cut 0 bases from V and 5 bases from J, with 7 bases between. The CDR3 loop is CASSLAGVETQYF. CDR3 nucleotides: TGTGCCAGCAGTTTAGCGGGGGTGGAGACCCAGTACTTC.

This clonotype was seen only a few times. V usage is TRBV28 and J usage is TRBJ2-3; 7 nucleotides line up with TRBD1. J lost 4 bases, V lost 5 bases, and 3 bases had no gene match. This CDR3 contains 13 residues. In germline, CDR1 is MDHEN, CDR2 SYDVKM. CDR3 protein: CASSLDRADTQYF. The CDR3 DNA is TGTGCCAGCAGTCTCGACAGGGCAGATACGCAGTATTTT.

This chain connects TRBV20-1 to TRBJ2-1; 7 nucleotides agree with TRBD1. J lost 3 bases, V lost 6 bases, and 5 bases had no gene match. This CDR3 contains 13 residues. CDR1 and CDR2 (germline): DFQATT, SNEGSKA (reference sequence). CDR3 in amino acids: CSAVRDSYNEQFF. DNA of the CDR3: TGCAGTGCGGTCCGGGACAGCTACAATGAGCAGTTCTTC.

Concerning this clonotype: A much larger clone differs from this one at a single base, so this may be a read error. This rearrangement joins TRBV20-1 to TRBJ2-5, with 7 positions matching TRBD2. CDR1 and CDR2 from the germline V gene are DFQATT and SNEGSKA (reference sequence). V lost 0 bases to trimming and J lost 11 bases; unmatched junction nucleotides: 15. This CDR3 comprises 15 residues. DNA of the CDR3: TGCAGTGCTAGAGATCCCCAGAGGGGAGGGAATGAGCAGTACTTC. Amino acids: CSARDPQRGGNEQYF.

The rearrangement links TRBV28 to TRBJ2-1; D gene unclear. Germline V lookup: CDR1 MDHEN, CDR2 SYDVKM. Trimming cost V 4 bases and J 10 bases, with 14 bases left between them. The length of the CDR3 is 13 residues. The CDR3 sequence: CASSWVARREQFF. The CDR3 nucleotides read TGTGCCAGCAGTTGGGTGGCTCGCCGGGAGCAGTTCTTC.

The chain couples TRBV27 to TRBJ2-3, with a weak D call TRBD2 (6 bases). Trimming removed 6 bases from V and 0 bases from J, with 13 bases in between. Germline V gene lookup returns CDR1 MNHEY and CDR2 SMNVEV (reference sequence). The CDR3 has 15 amino acids. For the CDR3, the DNA is TGTGCCAGCAGCCTGACTAGGATTAGCACAGATACGCAGTATTTT. Its translation is CASSLTRISTDTQYF.

This chain connects TRBV20-1 to TRBJ2-3; TRBD1 or TRBD2 may be the D gene (5 bases each). Germline loops: CDR1 DFQATT, CDR2 SNEGSKA (reference sequence). V was trimmed by 4 bases and J by 0 bases, leaving 14 bases between them. The CDR3 consists of 15 residues. CDR3 sequence reads: CSAISREQSTDTQYF. CDR3 in DNA: TGCAGTGCTATCAGCAGGGAGCAGAGCACAGATACGCAGTATTTT.

The chain couples TRBV6-2 or TRBV6-3 to TRBJ2-5; D gene ambiguous. There are 12 residues in the CDR3. Germline values: CDR1 MNHEY, CDR2 SVGEGT. The V end was cut by 6 bases, the J end by 5 bases, with 10 bases between. The CDR3 region is CASRKGSETQYF. The DNA of the CDR3 is TGTGCCAGCAGAAAGGGTTCGGAGACCCAGTACTTC.

For this clonotype: One end of the junction is discordant with germline, which a read error may explain. CDR3 loop: CASTRGLPLNYGHTF. The CDR3 nucleotides read TGTGCCAGCACCAGGGGACTGCCCTTAAACTATGGCCACACCTTC. The V and J genes are TRBV12-3 or TRBV12-4 and TRBJ1-2; D is perhaps TRBD1 (6 bases). This CDR3 contains 15 residues.

The genes are TRBV2 and TRBJ2-1; the D is unclear. From germline, CDR1 is SNHLY and CDR2 FYNNEI. V lost 8 bases to trimming and J lost 5 bases, with 16 bases between them. The CDR3 is 14 amino acids. The CDR3 loop is CASSPMGRNNEQFF. CDR3 bases: TGTGCCAGCTCCCCCATGGGCAGAAACAATGAGCAGTTCTTC. The complete variable domain, with remaining parts taken from reference TRBV2 and TRBJ2-1, reads EPEVTQTPSHQVTQMGQEVILRCVPISNHLYFYWYRQILGQKVEFLVSFYNNEISEKSEIFDDQFSVERPDGSNFTLKIRSTKLEDSAMYFCASSPMGRNNEQFFGPGTRLTVL.

The genes are TRBV15 and TRBJ2-5; 13 bases line up with TRBD2. J was trimmed by 5 bases and V by 7 bases; bases with no gene match: 10. This CDR3 comprises 16 residues. Germline CDR1 LNHNV, CDR2 YYDKDF (reference sequence). The CDR3 nucleotides are TGTGCCACCAACAGCGGACTAGCGGGAGCGGTGGAGACCCAGTACTTC. It is translated as CATNSGLAGAVETQYF.

V gene TRBV7-9 combines with J gene TRBJ2-7; D gene ambiguous. The J call may not be correct, given that the DNA end is closer to TRBJ2-5. The length of the CDR3 is 14 residues. The germline V gene has CDR1 SEHNR and CDR2 FQNEAQ (reference sequence). CDR3 amino acids: CASSRQTVKETQYF. CDR3 coding DNA: TGTGCCAGCAGCCGCCAGACCGTGAAAGAGACCCAGTACTTC.

In DNA, the CDR3 is TGTGCCAGCAGCTTAGCACTAGCGGGCCTACCACATGATACGCAGTATTTT. Translating gives CASSLALAGLPHDTQYF. The chain is built from TRBV7-2 and TRBJ2-3; 9 bases align to TRBD2. The CDR3 is 17 amino acids. Germline V gives CDR1 SGHTA, CDR2 FQGNSA. V dropped 0 bases and J dropped 6; count of bases not matched to a gene: 10.

The chain combines TRBV7-6 with TRBJ2-5, with 8 bases fitting TRBD2. V was clipped by 2 bases and J by 11 bases; unmatched bases: 16. The V gene's germline CDR1 is SGHVS and CDR2 FNYEAQ. The CDR3 is 16 amino acids. In DNA form, the CDR3 reads TGTGCCAGCAGCTTAAGGCCGGGGGGGCTCGGCAATGAGCAGTACTTC. Its translation: CASSLRPGGLGNEQYF.

The chain has TRBV7-2 and TRBJ2-5; weak D call: TRBD1 (5 bases). The CDR3 consists of 13 residues. From germline, CDR1 is SGHTA and CDR2 FQGNSA. V was cut by 0 bases and J by 7 bases, with 9 bases left in between. The CDR3 DNA sequence: TGTGCCAGCAGCTTAGCAGGGGTGGGGACCCAGTACTTC. Its translation is CASSLAGVGTQYF.